A selection of T cell receptor beta chains follows, all from one sample in a study of human T cells and chemical hapten exposure. From the RACE reads, TCRdb called clonotypes with MiXCR, one entry per CDR3 protein. Counted here are approximately 97,000 distinct CDR3 sequences, 25% to 35% occurring once; the ten biggest clones make up approximately 10%. The input for sequencing was whole blood, taken in connection with sensitization to the hapten diphenylcyclopropenone (DPC). The receptors shown here come from a man in his forties with alopecia areata. Some clones in this sample may be carry-over from other donors' samples. CDR3s include the opening cysteine and the closing phenylalanine or tryptophan. D genes are given only for firm matches. Clone size appears in some rows only: once, few, many, or a class for an expanded clone.

V gene	clone size	D gene	J gene	CDR3 protein	CDR3 DNA
TRBV6-2/TRBV6-3	NA	TRBD2	TRBJ2-3	CASSFGTRSLTQYF	TGTGCCAGCAGTTTTGGGACTAGGTCACTTACGCAGTATTTT
TRBV15	few	TRBD2	TRBJ2-1	CATSNKREGVRQFF	TGTGCCACCAGCAATAAGCGGGAGGGAGTCCGTCAGTTCTTC
TRBV5-1	NA	TRBD2	TRBJ2-3	CASRTSGTTTDTQYF	TGCGCCAGCAGAACTAGCGGGACTACCACAGATACGCAGTATTTT
TRBV28	few	NA	TRBJ2-7	CASSPTRPFLLSYEQYF	TGTGCCAGCAGTCCGACAAGACCATTCCTATTATCCTACGAGCAGTACTTC
TRBV20-1	NA	TRBD1	TRBJ2-4	CSARDKTTGQGNIQYF	TGCAGTGCTAGAGATAAAACTACGGGACAGGGGAACATTCAGTACTTC
TRBV4-1	NA	NA	TRBJ1-5	CASSQGFNQPQHF	TGCGCCAGCAGTCAGGGATTCAATCAGCCCCAGCATTTT
TRBV3-1	NA	TRBD2	TRBJ2-1	CASSQDRGLAGVNEQFF	TGTGCCAGCAGCCAAGATCGGGGACTAGCGGGAGTGAATGAGCAGTTCTTC
TRBV9	once	NA	TRBJ2-7	CASSVAGELGYEQYF	TGTGCCAGCAGCGTAGCGGGTGAATTGGGCTACGAGCAGTACTTC
TRBV4-2	few	TRBD2	TRBJ2-3	CASSQDGRTDTQYF	TGTGCCAGCAGCCAAGACGGGAGGACAGATACGCAGTATTTT
TRBV12-3/TRBV12-4	NA	NA	TRBJ1-1	CASSLATDTEAFF	TGTGCCAGCAGTTTAGCCACAGACACTGAAGCTTTCTTT
TRBV20-1	NA	TRBD2	TRBJ2-1	CSASVRLAGAWYNEQFF	TGCAGTGCTAGCGTTCGACTAGCGGGAGCTTGGTACAATGAGCAGTTCTTC
TRBV5-1	NA	TRBD1	TRBJ1-1	CASSPWTGAGTEAFF	TGCGCCAGCAGCCCATGGACAGGGGCGGGCACTGAAGCTTTCTTT
TRBV20-1	NA	NA	TRBJ2-3	CSAAPGGWGTDTQYF	TGCAGTGCCGCCCCCGGGGGTTGGGGCACAGATACGCAGTATTTT
TRBV9	NA	NA	TRBJ2-5	CASSVGGSSETQYF	TGTGCCAGCAGCGTAGGGGGTAGCTCAGAGACCCAGTACTTC
TRBV14	NA	NA	TRBJ1-1	CASSQDPPRNTEAFF	TGTGCCAGCAGCCAAGATCCCCCAAGGAACACTGAAGCTTTCTTT
TRBV20-1	NA	TRBD2	TRBJ2-2	CSASRRGRAPGELFF	TGCAGTGCTAGCCGGCGCGGGAGGGCCCCCGGGGAGCTGTTTTTT
TRBV14	many	NA	TRBJ2-1	CASSQDWGTLGENEQFF	TGTGCCAGCAGCCAAGATTGGGGGACTCTGGGGGAGAATGAGCAGTTCTTC
TRBV28	few	TRBD1	TRBJ1-5	CASSPTGTGAGGSQHF	TGTGCCAGCAGTCCGACCGGGACAGGGGCTGGAGGGTCCCAGCATTTT
TRBV27	NA	TRBD1	TRBJ2-3	CASSLQGVDTQYF	TGTGCCAGCAGTTTGCAGGGGGTTGATACGCAGTATTTT
TRBV28	few	NA	TRBJ2-7	CASSPVAIYEQYF	TGTGCCAGCAGTCCTGTGGCCATCTACGAGCAGTACTTC
TRBV27	NA	NA	TRBJ2-1	CASSLLQVGNEQFF	TGTGCCAGCAGTTTACTCCAGGTCGGCAATGAGCAGTTCTTC
TRBV27	few	NA	TRBJ2-1	CASSSLLSSYNEQFF	TGTGCCAGCAGTTCTCTACTTAGCTCCTACAATGAGCAGTTCTTC
TRBV10-2	NA	NA	TRBJ2-3	CASSEGPSNTDTQYF	TGCGCCAGCAGTGAAGGGCCTAGTAACACAGATACGCAGTATTTT
TRBV20-1	NA	NA	TRBJ2-2	CSAPRRWGRVWDTGELFF	TGCAGTGCCCCACGGCGGTGGGGGCGCGTTTGGGACACCGGGGAGCTGTTTTTT
TRBV20-1	few	TRBD1	TRBJ1-2	CSAGGSQGEQRYGYTF	TGCAGTGCTGGAGGTTCACAGGGGGAACAACGGTATGGCTACACCTTC
TRBV6-5	NA	NA	TRBJ2-5	CASNDRPPVVTQYF	TGTGCCAGCAACGACAGGCCGCCTGTCGTTACCCAGTACTTC
TRBV20-1	NA	TRBD1	TRBJ1-4	CSAKGQDVATNEKLFF	TGCAGTGCCAAGGGACAGGACGTAGCAACTAATGAAAAACTGTTTTTT
TRBV2	NA	NA	TRBJ2-6	CASISRSGANVLTF	TGTGCCAGCATCTCTCGCTCTGGGGCCAACGTCCTGACTTTC
TRBV10-2	few	NA	TRBJ1-1	CASSRTEGTEAFF	TGCGCCAGCAGTAGGACAGAAGGCACTGAAGCTTTCTTT
TRBV14	few	NA	TRBJ2-7	CASSLSASEQYF	TGTGCCAGCAGCCTTTCAGCTAGCGAGCAGTACTTC
TRBV9	few	NA	TRBJ2-7	CASSVGSLFYEQYF	TGTGCCAGCAGCGTAGGATCACTCTTCTACGAGCAGTACTTC
TRBV2	NA	TRBD1	TRBJ1-5	CASRLDRGGNQPQHF	TGTGCCAGCAGACTTGACAGGGGCGGCAATCAGCCCCAGCATTTT
TRBV11-1	few	TRBD2	TRBJ2-3	CASSPLTSGSTDTQYF	TGTGCCAGCAGCCCCCTGACTAGCGGCTCCACAGATACGCAGTATTTT
TRBV27	few	NA	TRBJ2-5	CASSFGTGPETQYF	TGTGCCAGCAGTTTTGGCACAGGACCAGAGACCCAGTACTTC
TRBV29-1	NA	TRBD1	TRBJ2-7	CSVEVGQDDYEQYF	TGCAGCGTTGAAGTCGGACAGGACGACTACGAGCAGTACTTC
TRBV18	few	NA	TRBJ2-5	CASNGGEETQYF	TGTGCCAGCAATGGGGGTGAAGAGACCCAGTACTTC
TRBV28	NA	TRBD2	TRBJ2-7	CASSRLAGEQYF	TGTGCCAGCAGTCGGCTAGCGGGCGAGCAGTACTTC
TRBV9	NA	TRBD2	TRBJ2-5	CASSGLAGAETQYF	TGTGCCAGCAGCGGACTAGCGGGAGCTGAGACCCAGTACTTC
TRBV7-9	few	NA	TRBJ1-1	CASSLIGPTEAFF	TGTGCCAGCAGCTTGATAGGTCCAACTGAAGCTTTCTTT
TRBV9	NA	NA	TRBJ2-1	CASSADSYGGNEQFF	TGTGCCAGCAGCGCTGACAGTTACGGGGGAAATGAGCAGTTCTTC
TRBV6-6	NA	TRBD1	TRBJ1-1	CASSPQGARDTGAFF	TGTGCCAGCAGTCCTCAGGGGGCGCGTGACACAGGGGCTTTCTTT
TRBV16	NA	NA	TRBJ1-5	CASSIREGCKQPQHF	TGTGCCAGCAGCATTAGGGAGGGTTGCAAGCAGCCCCAGCATTTT
TRBV20-1	few	TRBD1	TRBJ2-5	CSARKSGTAQETQYF	TGCAGTGCTCGCAAGTCCGGGACAGCACAAGAGACCCAGTACTTC
TRBV4-1	few	TRBD1	TRBJ1-1	CASSPRQGEAFF	TGCGCCAGCAGCCCCAGACAGGGGGAAGCTTTCTTT
TRBV12-3/TRBV12-4	many	TRBD2	TRBJ2-4	CASSSPIGTSGSKNIQYF	TGTGCCAGCAGTTCACCAATAGGGACTAGCGGTTCCAAAAACATTCAGTACTTC
TRBV15	NA	TRBD2	TRBJ2-3	CATSIRSGRDTDTQYF	TGTGCCACCAGCATCCGAAGTGGGAGGGACACAGATACGCAGTATTTT
TRBV12-5	few	NA	TRBJ1-1	CASGEGGMNTEAFF	TGTGCTAGTGGCGAGGGCGGTATGAACACTGAAGCTTTCTTT
TRBV14	once	NA	TRBJ2-2	CASSQVSGELFF	TGTGCCAGCAGCCAAGTATCCGGGGAGCTGTTTTTT
TRBV27	NA	NA	TRBJ2-7	CASSSLGGAYEQYF	TGTGCCAGCAGTTCCCTCGGCGGGGCCTACGAGCAGTACTTC
TRBV11-3	few	TRBD2	TRBJ2-1	CASSLRAQSGLRNNEQFF	TGTGCCAGCAGCTTGCGCGCCCAATCGGGACTACGTAACAATGAGCAGTTCTTC
TRBV6-2/TRBV6-3	NA	NA	TRBJ2-2	CASSYREVTGELFF	TGTGCCAGCAGTTACAGGGAAGTTACCGGGGAGCTGTTTTTT
TRBV20-1	few	NA	TRBJ2-7	CSARDNPTGFSYEQYF	TGCAGTGCTAGAGATAATCCCACAGGATTCTCCTACGAGCAGTACTTC
TRBV6-6	NA	NA	TRBJ2-3	CASRSANGDTQYF	TGTGCCAGCAGAAGCGCCAACGGCGATACGCAGTATTTT